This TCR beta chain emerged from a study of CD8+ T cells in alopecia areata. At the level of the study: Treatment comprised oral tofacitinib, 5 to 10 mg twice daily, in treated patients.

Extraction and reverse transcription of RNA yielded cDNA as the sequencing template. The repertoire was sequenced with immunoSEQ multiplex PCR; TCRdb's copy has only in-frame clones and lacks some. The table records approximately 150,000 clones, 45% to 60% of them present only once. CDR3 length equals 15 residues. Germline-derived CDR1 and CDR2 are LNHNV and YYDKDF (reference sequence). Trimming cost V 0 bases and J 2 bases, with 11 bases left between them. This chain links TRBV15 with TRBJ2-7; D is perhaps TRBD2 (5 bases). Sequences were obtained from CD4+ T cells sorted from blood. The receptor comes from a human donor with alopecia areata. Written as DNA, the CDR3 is TGTGCCACCAGCAGAGAAGGGTCCGGGACCTACGAGCAGTACTTC. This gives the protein CATSREGSGTYEQYF.